The rows below give T cell receptor beta chains drawn from one sample of a study of control samples from healthy donors and cancer patients. Clones were sequenced by immunoSEQ multiplex PCR, and TCRdb holds only the in-frame ones, with some missing. The table has 150,000 or so clones, around 94% seen once; the top ten hold 12% to 15%. The material sequenced was PBMCs. These receptors were obtained from a man aged 55 to 70 with colorectal cancer. Both conserved end residues are part of each CDR3. D genes are given only for firm matches. Clone size is shown for a subset of rows, as once, few, many or a class of expanded clone.

d_call: -; v_call: TRBV29-1; clone_size: -; j_call: TRBJ1-3; cdr3_nt: TGCAGCGTTGTCTACGGATACTCTGGAAACACCATATATTTT; cdr3_aa: CSVVYGYSGNTIYF
d_call: -; v_call: TRBV28; clone_size: -; j_call: TRBJ1-2; cdr3_nt: TGTGCCAGCAGACTACAGGGAGGTGGCTACACCTTC; cdr3_aa: CASRLQGGGYTF
d_call: TRBD2; v_call: TRBV5-4; clone_size: -; j_call: TRBJ2-5; cdr3_nt: TGTGCCAGCAGCCGTCGACTAGCGGGGGGCCAAGAGACCCAGTACTTC; cdr3_aa: CASSRRLAGGQETQYF
d_call: -; v_call: TRBV28; clone_size: -; j_call: TRBJ1-5; cdr3_nt: TGTGCCAGCAGTTTAGGAGGGTCGGATCAGCCCCAGCATTTT; cdr3_aa: CASSLGGSDQPQHF
d_call: TRBD1; v_call: TRBV5-1; clone_size: -; j_call: TRBJ2-4; cdr3_nt: TGCGCCAGCAGCTTGGAGGGACAGGGTGGAAACATTCAGTACTTC; cdr3_aa: CASSLEGQGGNIQYF
d_call: -; v_call: TRBV4-2; clone_size: -; j_call: TRBJ2-1; cdr3_nt: TGTGCCAGTAGAGAGGGGGGGGATTACAATGAGCAGTTCTTC; cdr3_aa: CASREGGDYNEQFF
d_call: TRBD1; v_call: TRBV11-1; clone_size: -; j_call: TRBJ2-7; cdr3_nt: TGTGCCAGCAGCTTAGCGATGGGACAGCCACTACGTCAGTACTTC; cdr3_aa: CASSLAMGQPLRQYF
d_call: -; v_call: TRBV2; clone_size: -; j_call: TRBJ2-4; cdr3_nt: TGTGCCAGCAGGAGGACTGGTATACTAGCCAAAAACATTCAGTACTTC; cdr3_aa: CASRRTGILAKNIQYF
d_call: TRBD2; v_call: TRBV29-1; clone_size: once; j_call: TRBJ2-7; cdr3_nt: TGCAGCGTCCGAGGGTTCCTAGCGGGGGCCTCCTACGAGCAGTACTTC; cdr3_aa: CSVRGFLAGASYEQYF
d_call: -; v_call: TRBV5-6; clone_size: -; j_call: TRBJ1-1; cdr3_nt: TGTGCCAGCAGCTTGGGGGCCAGGGCAGCTTTCTTT; cdr3_aa: CASSLGARAAFF
d_call: -; v_call: TRBV7-2; clone_size: -; j_call: TRBJ2-2; cdr3_nt: TGTGCCAGCAGCTTAGCGGGGCGGAACACCGGGGAGCTGTTTTTT; cdr3_aa: CASSLAGRNTGELFF
d_call: -; v_call: TRBV6-5; clone_size: -; j_call: TRBJ2-4; cdr3_nt: TGTGCCAGCAGTTACTCCAATCAGTTAGACATTCAGTACTTC; cdr3_aa: CASSYSNQLDIQYF
d_call: -; v_call: TRBV7-2; clone_size: -; j_call: TRBJ1-4; cdr3_nt: TGTGCCAGCAGCTTTCACCCGGATGAAAAACTGTTTTTT; cdr3_aa: CASSFHPDEKLFF
d_call: -; v_call: TRBV2; clone_size: -; j_call: TRBJ2-5; cdr3_nt: TGTGCCAGCACCCTCGAAGGAGGAGTCCAAGAGACCCAGTACTTC; cdr3_aa: CASTLEGGVQETQYF
d_call: TRBD1; v_call: TRBV24-1; clone_size: -; j_call: TRBJ2-1; cdr3_nt: TGTGCCACCAGTGAGGGACAGGGCTACAATGAGCAGTTCTTC; cdr3_aa: CATSEGQGYNEQFF
d_call: -; v_call: TRBV18; clone_size: -; j_call: TRBJ2-7; cdr3_nt: TGTGCCAGCTCCCAAGGGGGCTACGAGCAGTACTTC; cdr3_aa: CASSQGGYEQYF
d_call: -; v_call: TRBV9; clone_size: -; j_call: TRBJ1-1; cdr3_nt: TGTGCCAGCAGCGTAGGTGGCATGGGTAACACTGAAGCTTTCTTT; cdr3_aa: CASSVGGMGNTEAFF
d_call: -; v_call: TRBV18; clone_size: -; j_call: TRBJ2-7; cdr3_nt: TGTGCCAGCTCTCCCAGAGAATCCTACGAGCAGTACTTC; cdr3_aa: CASSPRESYEQYF
d_call: -; v_call: TRBV18; clone_size: -; j_call: TRBJ1-1; cdr3_nt: TGTGCCAGCTCACCTCCCGGTGGCACTGAAGCTTTCTTT; cdr3_aa: CASSPPGGTEAFF
d_call: -; v_call: TRBV29-1; clone_size: -; j_call: TRBJ1-1; cdr3_nt: TGCAGCGTTGACAGGTCGGGCGTACCGAACACTGAAGCTTTCTTT; cdr3_aa: CSVDRSGVPNTEAFF
d_call: -; v_call: TRBV2; clone_size: few; j_call: TRBJ1-5; cdr3_nt: TGTGCCAGCAGCGCGGGTAGCAATCAGCCCCAGCATTTT; cdr3_aa: CASSAGSNQPQHF
d_call: TRBD1; v_call: TRBV3-1/TRBV3-2; clone_size: once; j_call: TRBJ1-5; cdr3_nt: TGTGCCAGCAGCCAAGGACAGGGGGCGGGTCAGCCCCAGCATTTT; cdr3_aa: CASSQGQGAGQPQHF
d_call: -; v_call: TRBV14; clone_size: -; j_call: TRBJ2-3; cdr3_nt: TGTGCCAGCAGCCAAACGGGGGGCTCAGATACGCAGTATTTT; cdr3_aa: CASSQTGGSDTQYF
d_call: -; v_call: TRBV7-6; clone_size: once; j_call: TRBJ2-2; cdr3_nt: TGTGCCAGCAGCTTAGGGGGTTTAAAAACCGGGGAGCTGTTTTTT; cdr3_aa: CASSLGGLKTGELFF
d_call: -; v_call: TRBV12-3/TRBV12-4; clone_size: -; j_call: TRBJ1-5; cdr3_nt: TGTGCCAGCAGTTCTGACAGGCGTCAGCCCCAGCATTTT; cdr3_aa: CASSSDRRQPQHF
d_call: -; v_call: TRBV15; clone_size: -; j_call: TRBJ2-2; cdr3_nt: TGTGCCACCAGGGAGCCGAACACCGGGGAGCTGTTTTTT; cdr3_aa: CATREPNTGELFF
d_call: -; v_call: TRBV28; clone_size: -; j_call: TRBJ2-7; cdr3_nt: TGTGCCAGCAGTCCCCCGGGATACGAGCAGTACTTC; cdr3_aa: CASSPPGYEQYF
d_call: TRBD1; v_call: TRBV7-8; clone_size: -; j_call: TRBJ1-2; cdr3_nt: TGTGCCAGCAGCTTAGAGGGGACACAGGGGGCTAATGGCTACACCTTC; cdr3_aa: CASSLEGTQGANGYTF
d_call: TRBD1; v_call: TRBV27; clone_size: -; j_call: TRBJ2-2; cdr3_nt: TGTGCCAGCAGTAAGACAGGGGGCACCGGGGAGCTGTTTTTT; cdr3_aa: CASSKTGGTGELFF
d_call: -; v_call: TRBV18; clone_size: once; j_call: TRBJ1-1; cdr3_nt: TGTGCCAGCTCACCCCCATCGGGGAACACTGAAGCTTTCTTT; cdr3_aa: CASSPPSGNTEAFF
d_call: TRBD2; v_call: TRBV5-8; clone_size: -; j_call: TRBJ2-3; cdr3_nt: TGTGCCAGCAGCTTTTCACCGACTAGCGGGGGAACAGATACGCAGTATTTT; cdr3_aa: CASSFSPTSGGTDTQYF
d_call: TRBD1; v_call: TRBV6-5; clone_size: -; j_call: TRBJ2-2; cdr3_nt: TGTGCCAGCACAAACAGGGGGCAATTCGGGGAGCTGTTTTTT; cdr3_aa: CASTNRGQFGELFF
d_call: -; v_call: TRBV30; clone_size: -; j_call: TRBJ2-5; cdr3_nt: TGTGCCTGGAATTTATACGGGGCAGGGCCGGAGACCCAGTACTTC; cdr3_aa: CAWNLYGAGPETQYF
d_call: -; v_call: TRBV3-1/TRBV3-2; clone_size: once; j_call: TRBJ2-7; cdr3_nt: TGTGCCAGCAGTCGTCAGGGGGGGGCCGGCGAGCAGTACTTC; cdr3_aa: CASSRQGGAGEQYF
d_call: TRBD1; v_call: TRBV7-2; clone_size: -; j_call: TRBJ2-1; cdr3_nt: TGTGCCAGCAGCCCTGGACAGGGAATCGATGAGCAGTTCTTC; cdr3_aa: CASSPGQGIDEQFF
d_call: TRBD2; v_call: TRBV10-2; clone_size: -; j_call: TRBJ2-7; cdr3_nt: TGCGCCAGCAGTGCTAGCGGGGGGAACTACGAGCAGTACTTC; cdr3_aa: CASSASGGNYEQYF
d_call: -; v_call: TRBV25-1; clone_size: -; j_call: TRBJ1-6; cdr3_nt: TGTGCCAGCAGCCAAACAGGGAACTATAATTCACCCCTCCACTTT; cdr3_aa: CASSQTGNYNSPLHF
d_call: -; v_call: TRBV2; clone_size: -; j_call: TRBJ1-3; cdr3_nt: TGTGCCAGCAGTGAGATGGGGGCGGGAGGAAACACCATATATTTT; cdr3_aa: CASSEMGAGGNTIYF
d_call: -; v_call: TRBV7-2; clone_size: -; j_call: TRBJ1-1; cdr3_nt: TGTGCCAGCAGCTTAGCTCCGCCTAACACTGAAGCTTTCTTT; cdr3_aa: CASSLAPPNTEAFF
d_call: -; v_call: TRBV9; clone_size: -; j_call: TRBJ1-1; cdr3_nt: TGTGCCAGCAGCGGAGGACAGAACACTGAAGCTTTCTTT; cdr3_aa: CASSGGQNTEAFF
d_call: -; v_call: TRBV7-2; clone_size: -; j_call: TRBJ1-4; cdr3_nt: TGTGCCAGCAGCACATTCAATGAAAAACTGTTTTTT; cdr3_aa: CASSTFNEKLFF
d_call: -; v_call: TRBV9; clone_size: -; j_call: TRBJ2-3; cdr3_nt: TGTGCCAGCAGCGTCGACAGGTGGCCAGATACGCAGTATTTT; cdr3_aa: CASSVDRWPDTQYF
d_call: -; v_call: TRBV27; clone_size: -; j_call: TRBJ2-2; cdr3_nt: TGTGCCAGCAGCCCCATAAGAAGTACCGGGGAGCTGTTTTTT; cdr3_aa: CASSPIRSTGELFF
d_call: -; v_call: TRBV7-9; clone_size: -; j_call: TRBJ2-3; cdr3_nt: TGTGCCAGCAGCTTAAAGGGGGGCTCCCCAGATACGCAGTATTTT; cdr3_aa: CASSLKGGSPDTQYF